This T cell receptor (beta chain) was sequenced in a study of T cells after posttransplantation cyclophosphamide. Concerning this clone itself: Antigen specificity is unknown.

Cells defined as naive were viable CD3+CD4+ or CD3+CD8+ and CCR7+CD45RA+CD45RO-CD95-CD27+CD28+. Study-wide results and limits: Later post-transplant blood repertoires were often dominated by donor CD8+ memory clones. After PTCy, TRB diversity resembled that of CNI/methotrexate controls.

TCRdb's table, derived via immunoSEQ multiplex PCR, lists solely in-frame clones and lacks some. The sample consists of thousands of clones, around 95% of them appearing once. The sample comprised naive CD8+ T cells sorted from PBMCs. The source is a woman in her 50s in good health and a related stem cell transplant donor.

The CDR3 is CASSLRGGENEQFF. DNA of the CDR3: TGTGCCAGCAGCCTGCGGGGGGGGGAGAATGAGCAGTTCTTC. This sequence joins TRBV11-2 and TRBJ2-1; 9 bases are a match to TRBD2. The germline CDR1 and CDR2 sequences are SGHAT and FQNNGV. This CDR3 is built from 14 residues. V was pared by 5 bases and J by 7 bases, with 6 bases of the junction left unmatched.